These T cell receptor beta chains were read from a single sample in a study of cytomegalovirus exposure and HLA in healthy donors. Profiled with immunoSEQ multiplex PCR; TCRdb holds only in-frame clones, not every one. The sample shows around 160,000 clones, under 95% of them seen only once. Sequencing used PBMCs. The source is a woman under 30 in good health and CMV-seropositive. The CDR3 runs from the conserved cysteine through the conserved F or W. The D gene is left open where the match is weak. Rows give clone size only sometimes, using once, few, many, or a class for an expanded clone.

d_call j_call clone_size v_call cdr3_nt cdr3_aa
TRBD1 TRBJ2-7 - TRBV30 TGTGCCTGGAGGACAGGGTACGAGCAGTACTTC CAWRTGYEQYF
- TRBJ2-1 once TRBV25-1 TGTGCCAGCAGTGGAACTAAATACAATGAGCAGTTCTTC CASSGTKYNEQFF
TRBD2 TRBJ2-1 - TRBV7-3 TGTGCCAGCAGCCAGCTAGCGGGAATAAGTGAGCAGTTCTTC CASSQLAGISEQFF
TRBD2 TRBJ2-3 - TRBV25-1 TGTGCCAGCATCTCTTCACCGACTAGCGGCCGCACAGATACGCAGTATTTT CASISSPTSGRTDTQYF
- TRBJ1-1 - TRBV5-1 TGCGCCAGCAGCTTCTACAGGGAGACTGAAGCTTTCTTT CASSFYRETEAFF
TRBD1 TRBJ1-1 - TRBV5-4 TGTGCCAGCAGCTTTCCGGGACAGGGACGTTTGGGAACTGAAGCTTTCTTT CASSFPGQGRLGTEAFF
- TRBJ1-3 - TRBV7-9 TGTGCCAGCAGCATGAGGGGAGGGGCGAGGGATGGAAACACCATATATTTT CASSMRGGARDGNTIYF
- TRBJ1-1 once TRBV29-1 TGCAGCGTTGATGAATGGACAGTGCAGGATGAAGCTTTCTTT CSVDEWTVQDEAFF
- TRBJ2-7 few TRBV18 TGTGCCAGCTCCCCCACCCTCCAGATAAGTCCCTCCTACGAGCAGTACTTC CASSPTLQISPSYEQYF
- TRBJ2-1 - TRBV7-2 TGTGCCAGCAGCTTAGTCCCGCGACTAGAAAGATACAATGAGCAGTTCTTC CASSLVPRLERYNEQFF
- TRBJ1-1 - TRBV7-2 TGTGCCAGCAGCCCGCCCAGGTCCGGGAACACTGAAGCTTTCTTT CASSPPRSGNTEAFF
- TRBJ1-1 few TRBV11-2 TGTGCCAGCAGCCACAATACAGGGTTGGCTGAAGCTTTCTTT CASSHNTGLAEAFF
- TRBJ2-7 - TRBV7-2 TGTGCCAGCAGCGCCGAACAGGGTAAGGTGGCCTACGAGCAGTACTTC CASSAEQGKVAYEQYF
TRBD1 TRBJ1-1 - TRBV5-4 TGTGCCAGCAGCTTGGACCCGGACAGGGCGAACACTGAAGCTTTCTTT CASSLDPDRANTEAFF
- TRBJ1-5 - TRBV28 TGTGCCAGCAGCCCGAACAGTCAGCCCCAGCATTTT CASSPNSQPQHF